This T cell receptor (beta chain) was found in a study of response to subunit inactivated influenza vaccine. Study-wide findings and caveats: T cells newly recruited by each seasonal influenza vaccination are few, the authors suggested.

TCRdb analysed the RT-PCR reads with MiXCR anew, one entry per CDR3 protein. The sample lists over 400,000 distinct CDR3 sequences, 9.5% to 13% seen once, with less than 15% in the top ten. Notes on this clonotype: Its antigen is not identified.

The sequences come from PBMCs from blood, collected 35 to 45 days after vaccination. This receptor was identified in a man between 50 and 59 years old who received an inactivated influenza vaccine.

CDR3 loop: CASSYRFGPGGNQPQHF. The CDR3 DNA reads as TGTGCCAGCAGTTACAGATTTGGGCCAGGCGGGAATCAGCCCCAGCATTTT. The chain combines TRBV6-5 with TRBJ1-5; no clear D gene. Per the germline V gene, CDR1 is MNHEY and CDR2 is SVGAGI. The CDR3 is 17 residues long. Trimming removed 2 bases from V and 4 bases from J, with 18 bases in between.